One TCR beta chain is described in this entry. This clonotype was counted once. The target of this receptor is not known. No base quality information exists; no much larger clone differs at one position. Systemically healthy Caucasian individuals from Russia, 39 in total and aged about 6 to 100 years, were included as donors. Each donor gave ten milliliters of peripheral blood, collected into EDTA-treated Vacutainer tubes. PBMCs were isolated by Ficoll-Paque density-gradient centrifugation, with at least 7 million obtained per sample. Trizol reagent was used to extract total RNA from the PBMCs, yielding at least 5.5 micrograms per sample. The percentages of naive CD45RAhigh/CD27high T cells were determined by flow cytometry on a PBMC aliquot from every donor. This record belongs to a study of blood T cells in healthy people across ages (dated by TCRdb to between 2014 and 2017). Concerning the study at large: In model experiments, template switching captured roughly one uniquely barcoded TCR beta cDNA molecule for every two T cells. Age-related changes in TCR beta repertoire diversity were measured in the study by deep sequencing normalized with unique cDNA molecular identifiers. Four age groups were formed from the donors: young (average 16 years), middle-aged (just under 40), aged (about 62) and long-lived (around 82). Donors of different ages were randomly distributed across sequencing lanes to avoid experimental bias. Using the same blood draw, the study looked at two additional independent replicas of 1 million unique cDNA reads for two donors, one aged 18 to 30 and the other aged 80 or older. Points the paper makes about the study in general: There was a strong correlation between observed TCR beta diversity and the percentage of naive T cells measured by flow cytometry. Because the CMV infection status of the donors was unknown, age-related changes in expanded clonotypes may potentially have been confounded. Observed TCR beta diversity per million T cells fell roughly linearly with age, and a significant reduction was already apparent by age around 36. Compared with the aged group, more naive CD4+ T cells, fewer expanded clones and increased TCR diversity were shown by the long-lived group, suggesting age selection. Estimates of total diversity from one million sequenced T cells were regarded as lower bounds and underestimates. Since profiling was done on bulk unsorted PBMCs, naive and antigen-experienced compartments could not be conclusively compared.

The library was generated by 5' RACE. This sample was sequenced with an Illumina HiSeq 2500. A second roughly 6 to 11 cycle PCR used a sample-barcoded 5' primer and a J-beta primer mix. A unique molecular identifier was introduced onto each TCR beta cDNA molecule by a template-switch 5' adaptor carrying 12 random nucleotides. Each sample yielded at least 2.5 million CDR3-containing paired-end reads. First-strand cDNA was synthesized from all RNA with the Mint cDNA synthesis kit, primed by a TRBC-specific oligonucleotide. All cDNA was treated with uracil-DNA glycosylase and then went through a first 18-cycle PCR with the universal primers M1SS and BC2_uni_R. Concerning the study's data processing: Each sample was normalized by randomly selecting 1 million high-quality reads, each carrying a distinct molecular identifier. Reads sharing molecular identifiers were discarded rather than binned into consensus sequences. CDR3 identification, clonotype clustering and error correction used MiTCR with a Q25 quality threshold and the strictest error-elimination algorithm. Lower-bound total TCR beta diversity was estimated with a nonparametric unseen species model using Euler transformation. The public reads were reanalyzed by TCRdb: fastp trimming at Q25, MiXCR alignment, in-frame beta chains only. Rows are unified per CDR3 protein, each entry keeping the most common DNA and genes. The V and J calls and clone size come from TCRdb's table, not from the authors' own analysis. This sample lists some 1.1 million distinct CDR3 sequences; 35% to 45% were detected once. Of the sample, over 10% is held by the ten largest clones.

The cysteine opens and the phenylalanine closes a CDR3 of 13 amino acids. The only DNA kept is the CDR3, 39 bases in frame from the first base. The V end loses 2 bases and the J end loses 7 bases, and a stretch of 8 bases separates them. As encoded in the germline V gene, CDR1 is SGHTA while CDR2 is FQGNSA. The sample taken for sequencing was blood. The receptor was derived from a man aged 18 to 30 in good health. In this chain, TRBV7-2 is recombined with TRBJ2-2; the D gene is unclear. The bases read TGTGCCAGCAGCTTAACACTTAGCGGGGAGCTGTTTTTT. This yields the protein CASSLTLSGELFF.